A selection of T cell receptor beta chains follows, all from one sample in a study of T-cell reconstitution after alpha-beta-depleted transplantation in children. A single record per CDR3 protein comes from TCRdb applying MiXCR to the PCR reads. The sample records 300,000 to 400,000 distinct CDR3 sequences, about a sixth being singletons. Sample: PBMCs, mostly from graft donor cells, taken 360 days after TCRalphabeta/CD19-depleted stem cell transplant. These receptor sequences come from a male patient between 2 and 15 years old who had a stem cell transplant for acute lymphoblastic leukemia, so the T cells may come from the graft donor. Both conserved end residues are part of each CDR3. Each record gives: CDR3 DNA, CDR3 protein, J gene, V gene, clone size, D gene. D genes are given only for firm matches. Part of the rows lack a size; the others show once, few, many or a class for expanded clones.

cdr3_nt: TGTGCCAGCAGTTACTTCTTGACAGGGGGTGCGGGTCAGCCCCAGCATTTT; cdr3_aa: CASSYFLTGGAGQPQHF; j_call: TRBJ1-5; v_call: TRBV6-5; clone_size: many; d_call: TRBD1
cdr3_nt: TGTGCCACCAGTGATTTGAACGCGACAGGGTCGACCGAGCAGTACTTC; cdr3_aa: CATSDLNATGSTEQYF; j_call: TRBJ2-7; v_call: TRBV24-1; clone_size: -; d_call: TRBD1
cdr3_nt: TGTGCCAGCAGTTTCTTGGTAGCGGGAGACGGCGATGAGCAGTTCTTC; cdr3_aa: CASSFLVAGDGDEQFF; j_call: TRBJ2-1; v_call: TRBV27; clone_size: once; d_call: TRBD2
cdr3_nt: TGTGCCAGTAGTATCGGAAATCAGCCCCAGCATTTT; cdr3_aa: CASSIGNQPQHF; j_call: TRBJ1-5; v_call: TRBV19; clone_size: -; d_call: -
cdr3_nt: TGCGCCAGCAGCTTGAGTCCCGGGACAGGGGGGACTGAAGCTTTCTTT; cdr3_aa: CASSLSPGTGGTEAFF; j_call: TRBJ1-1; v_call: TRBV5-1; clone_size: few; d_call: TRBD1
cdr3_nt: TGTGCCAGCAGCTCTCCCGGGACTAGCGGGAGCAAAGCCGAGCAGTACTTC; cdr3_aa: CASSSPGTSGSKAEQYF; j_call: TRBJ2-7; v_call: TRBV13; clone_size: -; d_call: TRBD2
cdr3_nt: TGTGCCAGCAGCTTATCGTGGCTAGCGGAATACAATGAGCAGTTCTTC; cdr3_aa: CASSLSWLAEYNEQFF; j_call: TRBJ2-1; v_call: TRBV11-2; clone_size: -; d_call: TRBD2
cdr3_nt: TGTGCCAGCGCTACAGGGGCCACCTCTGGAAACACCATATATTTT; cdr3_aa: CASATGATSGNTIYF; j_call: TRBJ1-3; v_call: TRBV6-6; clone_size: once; d_call: TRBD1
cdr3_nt: TGCGCCAGCAGCCCCGGCTTTGGTTCCAACTACAATGAGCAGTTCTTC; cdr3_aa: CASSPGFGSNYNEQFF; j_call: TRBJ2-1; v_call: TRBV5-1; clone_size: few; d_call: -
cdr3_nt: TGTGCCAGCAGTTTGGTCCAGGGGGCGAGGGTTCAGCCCCAGCATTTT; cdr3_aa: CASSLVQGARVQPQHF; j_call: TRBJ1-5; v_call: TRBV12-3/TRBV12-4; clone_size: few; d_call: TRBD1
cdr3_nt: TGTGCCAGCAGCTTAGTGGTGACAGGGTCTCATCAGCCCCAGCATTTT; cdr3_aa: CASSLVVTGSHQPQHF; j_call: TRBJ1-5; v_call: TRBV7-9; clone_size: -; d_call: TRBD1
cdr3_nt: TGTGCCAGCAGTCAACGGAGGGGAGCTAGCGGGATACAGTTGGGTCTAGGCACCGGGGAGCTGTTTTTT; cdr3_aa: CASSQRRGASGIQLGLGTGELFF; j_call: TRBJ2-2; v_call: TRBV2; clone_size: -; d_call: TRBD2
cdr3_nt: TGTGCCAGCAACAAGGACAGACTACCTTTCTCTGGGGCCAACGTCCTGACTTTC; cdr3_aa: CASNKDRLPFSGANVLTF; j_call: TRBJ2-6; v_call: TRBV7-8; clone_size: -; d_call: -
cdr3_nt: TGTGCCATCAGTGTAAAGGGTAGCTTTAACACTGAAGCTTTCTTT; cdr3_aa: CAISVKGSFNTEAFF; j_call: TRBJ1-1; v_call: TRBV10-3; clone_size: once; d_call: -
cdr3_nt: TGTGCCAGCAGCCGTCCGGGACGGATCTACGAGCAGTACTTC; cdr3_aa: CASSRPGRIYEQYF; j_call: TRBJ2-7; v_call: TRBV28; clone_size: many; d_call: -
cdr3_nt: TGTGCCAGCAGCCAAGATGAAGGGGGCTTACAGGCTGAGCAGTTCTTC; cdr3_aa: CASSQDEGGLQAEQFF; j_call: TRBJ2-1; v_call: TRBV4-2; clone_size: -; d_call: TRBD1
cdr3_nt: TGCAGTGCTAGTCCCTATTTCAACAATGAGCAGTTCTTC; cdr3_aa: CSASPYFNNEQFF; j_call: TRBJ2-1; v_call: TRBV20-1; clone_size: many; d_call: -
cdr3_nt: TGCGCCAGCAGCCAAGGGGTGGGACTAACCAAAAACATTCAGTACTTC; cdr3_aa: CASSQGVGLTKNIQYF; j_call: TRBJ2-4; v_call: TRBV4-3; clone_size: -; d_call: TRBD2
cdr3_nt: TGCAGTGCTAGCGCACCTAGCGGGAGAACAGATACGCAGTATTTT; cdr3_aa: CSASAPSGRTDTQYF; j_call: TRBJ2-3; v_call: TRBV20-1; clone_size: few; d_call: TRBD2
cdr3_nt: TGCAGTGCTAGATTCCCGACTAGCGGGATTCCGGAGGAGCAGTTCTTC; cdr3_aa: CSARFPTSGIPEEQFF; j_call: TRBJ2-1; v_call: TRBV20-1; clone_size: -; d_call: TRBD2
cdr3_nt: TGTGCCAGCAGCGTCAGGGATAGGGGGGCCTACGAGCAGTACTTC; cdr3_aa: CASSVRDRGAYEQYF; j_call: TRBJ2-7; v_call: TRBV12-3/TRBV12-4; clone_size: few; d_call: -
cdr3_nt: TGCGCCAGCAGCGGCGGGACAATAACCACAGATACGCAGTATTTT; cdr3_aa: CASSGGTITTDTQYF; j_call: TRBJ2-3; v_call: TRBV5-1; clone_size: -; d_call: -
cdr3_nt: TGCGCCAGCAGCCAAGGGACAGTCTCCTACAATGAGCAGTTCTTC; cdr3_aa: CASSQGTVSYNEQFF; j_call: TRBJ2-1; v_call: TRBV5-1; clone_size: few; d_call: TRBD1
cdr3_nt: TGTGCCAGCAGTTTTTCGTTCGGAGGCGCTAGCTCTGGAAACACCATATATTTT; cdr3_aa: CASSFSFGGASSGNTIYF; j_call: TRBJ1-3; v_call: TRBV12-3/TRBV12-4; clone_size: -; d_call: -
cdr3_nt: TGTGCCAGCAGCACGGACAGGGGGTTGGGTGAGCAGTTCTTC; cdr3_aa: CASSTDRGLGEQFF; j_call: TRBJ2-1; v_call: TRBV11-1; clone_size: many; d_call: TRBD1
cdr3_nt: TGTGCCAGCTCACCACGAGAGTCGGGAACCCGAAACACCATATATTTT; cdr3_aa: CASSPRESGTRNTIYF; j_call: TRBJ1-3; v_call: TRBV18; clone_size: -; d_call: -
cdr3_nt: TGTGCCAGCAGTTTAGGGGGGGGTAACACAGATACGCAGTATTTT; cdr3_aa: CASSLGGGNTDTQYF; j_call: TRBJ2-3; v_call: TRBV12-3/TRBV12-4; clone_size: many; d_call: TRBD2
cdr3_nt: TGCAGTGCTAGAGCCGCAGGGGTAAGGACTGAAGCTTTCTTT; cdr3_aa: CSARAAGVRTEAFF; j_call: TRBJ1-1; v_call: TRBV20-1; clone_size: -; d_call: -
cdr3_nt: TGTGCCAGCAGTGACTCGAGGTTGGGGGCGGGGGAGCAGTACTTC; cdr3_aa: CASSDSRLGAGEQYF; j_call: TRBJ2-7; v_call: TRBV6-4; clone_size: -; d_call: -
cdr3_nt: TGTGCCAGCAGACCGAACTGGGGTCCCCAGCATTTT; cdr3_aa: CASRPNWGPQHF; j_call: TRBJ1-5; v_call: TRBV2; clone_size: -; d_call: -
cdr3_nt: TGTGCCAGCAGCCGCGGGGAGACCCAGTACTTC; cdr3_aa: CASSRGETQYF; j_call: TRBJ2-5; v_call: TRBV7-2; clone_size: many; d_call: -
cdr3_nt: TGTGCCAGCAGCCTGGGACTAGACTCCTACAATGAGCAGTTCTTC; cdr3_aa: CASSLGLDSYNEQFF; j_call: TRBJ2-1; v_call: TRBV6-1; clone_size: few; d_call: TRBD2
cdr3_nt: TGCGCCAGCAGCATGTACAGCACCTACGAGCAGTACTTC; cdr3_aa: CASSMYSTYEQYF; j_call: TRBJ2-7; v_call: TRBV5-1; clone_size: -; d_call: -
cdr3_nt: TGTGCCAGCAGCGGTAGCTCCCCAGGGCTGGATAATTCACCCCTCCACTTT; cdr3_aa: CASSGSSPGLDNSPLHF; j_call: TRBJ1-6; v_call: TRBV9; clone_size: -; d_call: -
cdr3_nt: TGTGCCAGCAGCCCCCCCGGGGAACCCAATCAGCCCCAGCATTTT; cdr3_aa: CASSPPGEPNQPQHF; j_call: TRBJ1-5; v_call: TRBV28; clone_size: few; d_call: -
cdr3_nt: TGTGCCTGGAGTGTTCCGGGACAGGGTTATCAGCCCCAGCATTTT; cdr3_aa: CAWSVPGQGYQPQHF; j_call: TRBJ1-5; v_call: TRBV30; clone_size: -; d_call: TRBD1
cdr3_nt: TGTGCCAGCAGTTACTCGGGACAGGGAACCGAGCAGTACTTC; cdr3_aa: CASSYSGQGTEQYF; j_call: TRBJ2-7; v_call: TRBV6-5; clone_size: few; d_call: TRBD1
cdr3_nt: TGCAGTGCCGAGGGGGGGACTTTTCCTCTGGGGGAGCTGTTTTTT; cdr3_aa: CSAEGGTFPLGELFF; j_call: TRBJ2-2; v_call: TRBV20-1; clone_size: many; d_call: -
cdr3_nt: TGTGCCAGCAGTCCCCAGGAATCCTACAATGAGCAGTTCTTC; cdr3_aa: CASSPQESYNEQFF; j_call: TRBJ2-1; v_call: TRBV12-3/TRBV12-4; clone_size: many; d_call: -
cdr3_nt: TGTGCCAGCAGTCCATCTGATTTTTGGAATCAGCCCCAGCATTTT; cdr3_aa: CASSPSDFWNQPQHF; j_call: TRBJ1-5; v_call: TRBV6-2/TRBV6-3; clone_size: few; d_call: -
cdr3_nt: TGCGCCAGCAGCCAAGAGGGAGCTAGCGTTGAGCAGTTCTTC; cdr3_aa: CASSQEGASVEQFF; j_call: TRBJ2-1; v_call: TRBV4-1; clone_size: many; d_call: -
cdr3_nt: TGCAGCGGATGGACAGTCGGCTTCTATGGCTACACCTTC; cdr3_aa: CSGWTVGFYGYTF; j_call: TRBJ1-2; v_call: TRBV29-1; clone_size: -; d_call: -
cdr3_nt: TGTGCCAGCAGCCCATCGGCAGGGGTGCTATTTTGGAACTATGGCTACACCTTC; cdr3_aa: CASSPSAGVLFWNYGYTF; j_call: TRBJ1-2; v_call: TRBV3-1; clone_size: -; d_call: -
cdr3_nt: TGTGCCAGCAGCCACGCTACCGGACCCAACGAGCAGTACTTC; cdr3_aa: CASSHATGPNEQYF; j_call: TRBJ2-7; v_call: TRBV4-2; clone_size: many; d_call: -
cdr3_nt: TGTGCCAGCAGTTTTGGCCAGAGTAACTATGGCTACACCTTC; cdr3_aa: CASSFGQSNYGYTF; j_call: TRBJ1-2; v_call: TRBV12-3/TRBV12-4; clone_size: few; d_call: -
cdr3_nt: TGCGCCAGCAGCCAAGATTCTGCGGCAACCAAGCAGTTCTTC; cdr3_aa: CASSQDSAATKQFF; j_call: TRBJ2-1; v_call: TRBV4-3; clone_size: -; d_call: -
cdr3_nt: TGTGCCAGCAGTTACGCCAAGAGCCCGACACGCTCCTACGAGCAGTACTTC; cdr3_aa: CASSYAKSPTRSYEQYF; j_call: TRBJ2-7; v_call: TRBV6-5; clone_size: many; d_call: -
cdr3_nt: TGTGCCAGCAGTTTATGGACAGTCGGGCAGTACTTC; cdr3_aa: CASSLWTVGQYF; j_call: TRBJ2-7; v_call: TRBV28; clone_size: many; d_call: -
cdr3_nt: TGCGCCAGCAGCCCTGACTTCTCTTTTAACAATGAGCAGTTCTTC; cdr3_aa: CASSPDFSFNNEQFF; j_call: TRBJ2-1; v_call: TRBV4-3; clone_size: many; d_call: -
cdr3_nt: TGTGCCAGCAGTTACTCACCTGGCTCCTATAATTCACCCCTCCACTTT; cdr3_aa: CASSYSPGSYNSPLHF; j_call: TRBJ1-6; v_call: TRBV6-5; clone_size: -; d_call: -
cdr3_nt: TGTGCCAGCAGGACGACACGCGGGGAACGGTCAGATACGCAGTATTTT; cdr3_aa: CASRTTRGERSDTQYF; j_call: TRBJ2-3; v_call: TRBV12-3/TRBV12-4; clone_size: -; d_call: -